This entry describes one T cell receptor (beta chain). No antigen is known for it. Patients selected for sequencing had displayed CD8+CD57+ cell expansion by flow cytometry. The entry originates in a study of CD8+CD57+ T cells in acquired aplastic anemia. Study-wide background: Recorded DNA amounts for sorted CD4+ and CD8+ cells had an average of around 3.5 ug. Regarding the study as a whole: Patients and controls were not found to differ significantly in CD8+ Simpson's diversity.

Germline CDR1 SGHTA, CDR2 FQGNSA. There are 14 residues in the CDR3. Trimming removed 5 bases from V and 3 bases from J, with 14 bases in between. CDR3 and TCR beta VDJ profiling relied on a genomic DNA template. TCRdb fed the reads into MiXCR, producing one record per CDR3 protein. The profile shows 200,000 to 250,000 distinct CDR3 sequences, less than 75% of them singletons. The chain couples TRBV7-2 to TRBJ2-7; D is unresolved. The TCR originated in a human donor with aplastic anemia. Sequenced input: sorted CD4+, CD8+, or CD8+CD57+ T cells (not recorded which) from PBMCs. The CDR3 bases are TGTGCCAGCAGCACGCGTACCACAAGCTACGAGCAGTACTTC. The encoded protein is CASSTRTTSYEQYF.